The 17 T cell receptor beta chains in this list originate from one sample, sequenced in a study of T cells in localized non-small cell lung cancer. The repertoire was sequenced with immunoSEQ multiplex PCR; TCRdb's copy has only in-frame clones and lacks some. The sample comprises around 2,000 clones, approximately 22% of which are singletons, and around 7% rests with the top ten. Source: normal lung tissue next to the tumor, taken before any cancer treatment. These receptors all come from a woman between 35 and 70 years old with stage I lung adenocarcinoma.

This clone turned up a few times. The chain joins TRBV7-5 to TRBJ2-1. TRBV7-5 is reported as a pseudogene. The CDR3 is made up of 15 amino acids. The CDR3: CASTDQPRSYNEQFF. CDR3 DNA sequence: TGTGCCAGCACCGATCAGCCCAGATCCTACAATGAGCAGTTCTTC.

This clone turned up a few times. The CDR3 DNA is TGTGCCAGTAGTATCTTGAAGGGAGCTGGGGCCAACGTCCTGACTTTC. This encodes CASSILKGAGANVLTF. This chain connects TRBV19 to TRBJ2-6, with D possibly TRBD2 on 5 matching bases. In germline, CDR1 is LNHDA, CDR2 SQIVND (reference sequence). V shed 3 bases and J shed 2 bases, with 11 bases lying between them. The CDR3 extends over 16 amino acids.

This clone was picked up a small number of times. This chain's CDR3 is CASSPDRVFSLHF. In nucleotides, the CDR3 is TGTGCCAGCAGCCCGGACAGGGTGTTCTCCCTCCACTTT. The chain recombines TRBV7-2 with TRBJ1-6; 8 bases are shared with TRBD1. Per germline, CDR1 SGHTA and CDR2 FQGNSA. J gave up 14 bases and V 5 bases, and 8 bases lay outside the gene matches. The CDR3 totals 13 residues. Using reference TRBV7-2 and TRBJ1-6 for the parts outside the CDR3, the full variable domain is GAGVSQSPSNKVTEKGKDVELRCDPISGHTALYWYRQSLGQGLEFLIYFQGNSAPDKSGLPSDRFSAERTGGSVSTLTIQRTQQEDSAVYLCASSPDRVFSLHFGNGTRLTVT.

The chain employs TRBV11-3 and TRBJ1-2; a possible D gene is TRBD1 (5 bases). The ends were cut back, 5 bases at V and 4 bases at J, with 29 bases in the middle. Looked up from germline, CDR1 is SGHNT and CDR2 is YENEEA. This CDR3 contains 19 residues. CDR3 sequence reads: CASSQQTKTYPPGGYGYTF. In DNA form, the CDR3 reads TGTGCCAGCAGCCAACAGACAAAGACATACCCCCCGGGGGGCTATGGCTACACCTTC.

In its sample, this clone was seen a few times. J is TRBJ2-2 and V is TRBV5-1; 7 bases are a match to TRBD1. The junction had 12 bases not matched to a gene; V was cut back by 7 bases and J by 0 bases. CDR3 length equals 17 residues. Per germline, CDR1 SGHRS and CDR2 YFSETQ. CDR3 in DNA: TGCGCCAGCGTCCGGGACAGTGGCCTTGCGAACACCGGGGAGCTGTTTTTT. Translating gives CASVRDSGLANTGELFF.

J is TRBJ1-3 and V is TRBV6-4, with D unclear. The V and J ends lost 10 bases and 0 bases respectively, with 22 bases between them. This CDR3 is built from 17 residues. Per the germline V gene, CDR1 is MRHNA and CDR2 is SNTAGT. DNA for the CDR3: TGTGCCATCAGCCAGGAGGCGGCCCGGGCCTCTGGAAACACCATATATTTT. It codes for CAISQEAARASGNTIYF.

In its sample, this clone ranks as medium-sized. The V and J genes are TRBV1 and TRBJ2-5; the DNA was not used to check the table's D call, TRBD1. TRBV1 is listed as a pseudogene. This CDR3 comprises 14 residues. The CDR3 loop is CASSRLTGGETQYF. The CDR3 DNA reads TGCGCCAGCAGCCGTCTCACAGGGGGCGAGACCCAGTACTTC.

This clone was observed a handful of times. This chain uses TRBV6-8 with TRBJ2-3; TRBD2 agrees at 10 bases. In germline, CDR1 is MNHGY, CDR2 SAAAGT. J lost 3 bases, V lost 7 bases, and 7 bases had no gene match. The CDR3 extends over 15 amino acids. CDR3 region: CASTLSGGGTDTQYF. DNA of the CDR3: TGTGCCAGCACCCTAAGCGGGGGGGGGACAGATACGCAGTATTTT.

The genes are TRBV5-1 and TRBJ2-7; the match to TRBD1 covers 11 bases. Germline-derived CDR1 and CDR2 are SGHRS and YFSETQ. J lost 2 bases, V lost 1 base, and 2 bases had no gene match. This CDR3 has 15 residues. In DNA, the CDR3 is TGCGCCAGCAGCTTGCAGGGACAGGGGGCCTACGAGCAGTACTTC. Its protein is CASSLQGQGAYEQYF.

This clone was found a few times. V gene TRBV11-3 combines with J gene TRBJ1-1; 8 bases are shared with TRBD1. Trimming at V came to 4 bases and at J to 0 bases, leaving 7 bases not matched to a gene. The CDR3 has 16 amino acids. Germline V gene lookup returns CDR1 SGHNT and CDR2 YENEEA. The CDR3, as DNA: TGTGCCAGCAGCTATGGGACAGGCCTAATGAACACTGAAGCTTTCTTT. Its translation is CASSYGTGLMNTEAFF.

This clone was counted a few times. This chain uses TRBV6-8 with TRBJ2-5; weak D call: TRBD1 (6 bases). CDR3 size: 16 residues. V was trimmed by 5 bases and J by 1 base, leaving 17 bases between them. CDR1 is MNHGY, CDR2 SAAAGT, per germline. In DNA, the CDR3 is TGTGCCAGCAGTATACCCACCCGGACAGCCCAAGAGACCCAGTACTTC. This translates into CASSIPTRTAQETQYF.

The chain is built from TRBV5-1 and TRBJ2-3, with D perhaps TRBD1 (5 bases). CDR1 SGHRS and CDR2 YFSETQ come from the germline V gene. V lost 0 bases, J lost 6 bases, and 11 bases lay in between. The CDR3 is 14 amino acids. DNA for the CDR3: TGCGCCAGCAGCTTGGGACAGAGTATCGATACGCAGTATTTT. Amino acid sequence: CASSLGQSIDTQYF.

J is TRBJ2-3 and V is TRBV5-1; the match to TRBD2 covers 9 bases. Germline V lookup: CDR1 SGHRS, CDR2 YFSETQ. With V trimmed by 0 bases and J by 4 bases, 9 bases remained unmatched. The CDR3 runs to 17 residues. Here the CDR3 reads CASSLEVSGGGADTQYF. As DNA, the CDR3 is TGCGCCAGCAGCTTGGAAGTTAGCGGGGGTGGTGCAGATACGCAGTATTTT.

The CDR3 bases are TGTGCCAGCTCACCCTACCGGACAGGGGCTTCCTACGAGCAGTACTTC. It yields the protein CASSPYRTGASYEQYF. The chain recombines TRBV18 with TRBJ2-7; 9 bases map to TRBD1. The CDR3 length is 16 residues. Germline values: CDR1 KGHSH, CDR2 LQKENI. J lost 1 base, V lost 3 bases, and 7 bases had no gene match.

The rearrangement links TRBV25-1 to TRBJ1-2, with D maybe TRBD1 (5 bases). CDR1 and CDR2 from the germline V gene are MGHDK and SYGVNS. CDR3 size: 12 residues. V was cut by 8 bases and J by 2 bases, with 9 bases left in between. CDR3 amino acids: CASGDWNYGYTF. The CDR3 nucleotides are TGTGCCAGCGGGGACTGGAACTATGGCTACACCTTC.

In this sample, this clone turned up a few times. The V and J genes are TRBV15 and TRBJ1-4; D possibly corresponds to TRBD1 (5 bases). The CDR3 has 16 residues. The germline V gene has CDR1 LNHNV and CDR2 YYDKDF (reference sequence). The V end was cut by 3 bases, the J end by 3 bases, with 14 bases between. The CDR3 nucleotides are TGTGCCACCAGCAGGACCCCCCGGACATCTAATGAAAAACTGTTTTTT. This sequence encodes CATSRTPRTSNEKLFF.

The chain carries TRBV11-3 and TRBJ2-1; no reliable D call. Germline CDR1 and CDR2: SGHNT and YENEEA. The CDR3 totals 14 residues. Trimming pared 1 base from V and 3 bases from J, leaving 7 bases between. The CDR3 spells CASSLVAGYNEQFF. CDR3 nucleotide sequence: TGTGCCAGCAGCTTAGTAGCAGGCTACAATGAGCAGTTCTTC.